This TCR beta chain stems from a study of shared clonotypes between healthy human individuals. As regards this clone: Its antigen is currently unknown.

This CDR3 region has 16 residues. Trimming took off 5 bases at V and 2 bases at J, with 18 bases between the two ends. CDR1 is SGHAT, CDR2 FQNNGV, per germline. Splitting of CD4+ cells produced CD45RA+ naive and CD45RA-negative memory subsets. Whole-study results and caveats: With four donors compared, 4% to 5% of naive CD4 clonotypes were shared. Memory subsets had estimated richness that was generally smaller than that of naive subsets.

Produced via immunoSEQ multiplex PCR; TCRdb's table is partial and in-frame only. Of roughly 170,000 clones in the sample, around 63% are singletons; the top ten hold 10%. What was sequenced was memory CD4+ T cells sorted from blood. Described subset: CD45RA-negative fraction. The chain employs TRBV11-2 and TRBJ2-5, with D uncertain. This receptor was identified in a man younger than 40 in good health. CDR3 amino acids: CASSPRVSARQETQYF. CDR3 nucleotide sequence: TGTGCCAGCAGCCCACGGGTCTCGGCGCGGCAAGAGACCCAGTACTTC.